The clone carrying this T cell receptor beta chain was picked up a small number of times. The sample belongs to a study of patients and donors after allogeneic stem cell transplantation. Trimming removed 2 bases at V and 3 bases at J, with 10 bases between. CDR1 and CDR2 (germline): MNHNS, SASEGT. This CDR3 is built from 14 residues. TCRdb reprocessed the RT-PCR reads with MiXCR, giving one entry per CDR3 protein. The sample yields about 960,000 distinct CDR3 sequences, roughly 18% seen once. This TCR came from a human donor who was either an allogeneic HSCT recipient or a stem cell or donor lymphocyte infusion donor (not recorded which). It is not recorded whose cells these are; they may come from a transplant donor. The chain recombines TRBV6-1 with TRBJ1-2, with D perhaps TRBD1 (5 bases). Sequencing was carried out using blood, either unsorted or a sorted T cell fraction (not recorded which). The CDR3 DNA is TGTGCCAGCAGTGAAAGCAGGGTACACTATGGCTACACCTTC. Translated: CASSESRVHYGYTF.